These 26 T cell receptor beta chains were all obtained from the same sample, sequenced in a study of PD-L1 blockade in urothelial cancer. Time point defined: pretreatment peripheral blood. Profiling relied on immunoSEQ multiplex PCR, and the TCRdb table lists in-frame clones only, not all of them. The repertoire includes 35,000 to 45,000 clones, around nine tenths of them detected once, and approximately 25% sits in the top ten. Sequences were derived from PBMCs, sampled around atezolizumab (anti-PD-L1) treatment. The receptors originated from a donor at least 40 years old with urothelial cancer.

The chain is built from TRBV4-3 and TRBJ2-2; D is possibly TRBD1 (6 bases). Trimming shortened V by 1 base and J by 3 bases, and 12 bases separated the two germline ends. The CDR3 covers 16 residues. Germline CDR1 LGHNA, CDR2 YSLEER. CDR3 residues: CASSQGLQGHTGELFF. The CDR3 DNA sequence: TGCGCCAGCAGCCAAGGGTTACAGGGTCACACCGGGGAGCTGTTTTTT.

This chain links TRBV7-9 with TRBJ2-5, with D possibly matching TRBD2 (6 bases). Deletions cut 1 base from V and 7 bases from J, with 13 bases between. The CDR3 is 14 amino acids. CDR1 and CDR2 from the germline V gene are SEHNR and FQNEAQ (reference sequence). The CDR3 region has the DNA TGTGCCAGCAGCTTAGTACGGGGAGGAGGGACCCAGTACTTC. Translated, it gives CASSLVRGGGTQYF.

The V gene is TRBV7-9, the J gene TRBJ2-1, with a weak D call TRBD2 (5 bases). The CDR3 covers 12 residues. Germline CDR1 reads SEHNR; CDR2 reads FQNEAQ (reference sequence). V gave up 0 bases and J gave up 12 bases, with 9 bases separating them. The CDR3 reads CASSLALAGQFF. As DNA, the CDR3 is TGTGCCAGCAGCTTAGCCCTGGCGGGGCAGTTCTTC.

The gene calls are TRBV28 and TRBJ1-2; the D gene is possibly TRBD1 (6 bases). Germline lookup yields CDR1 MDHEN and CDR2 SYDVKM. This CDR3 region has 12 residues. V gave up 7 bases and J gave up 4 bases, with 10 bases separating them. Written as DNA, the CDR3 is TGTGCCAGCACTGACAGGTTCTATGGCTACACCTTC. It is translated as CASTDRFYGYTF.

The rearrangement links TRBV19 to TRBJ2-7; D is possibly TRBD1 (8 bases). The CDR3 consists of 14 residues. Trimming took off 7 bases at V and 3 bases at J, with 16 bases between the two ends. Germline CDR1 reads LNHDA; CDR2 reads SQIVND (reference sequence). DNA for the CDR3: TGTGCCAGTACCACACAGGGGGGGAGCTACGAGCAGTACTTC. It yields the protein CASTTQGGSYEQYF.

V is TRBV30 and J is TRBJ2-5; 9 bases are a match to TRBD1. V shed 0 bases, J shed 3 bases, and the junction held 8 bases outside the gene matches. This CDR3 has 16 residues. Germline V CDR1 and CDR2: GTSNPN, SVGIG (reference sequence). The CDR3 loop reads CAWSVGTGSRKETQYF. The CDR3 DNA reads as TGTGCCTGGAGTGTGGGGACAGGGAGTAGAAAAGAGACCCAGTACTTC. Using reference TRBV30 and TRBJ2-5 for the parts outside the CDR3, the full variable domain is SQTIHQWPATLVQPVGSPLSLECTVEGTSNPNLYWYRQAAGRGLQLLFYSVGIGQISSEVPQNLSASRPQDRQFILSSKKLLLSDSGFYLCAWSVGTGSRKETQYFGPGTRLLVL.

V and J are TRBV5-1 and TRBJ2-7; D is perhaps TRBD2 (6 bases). The CDR3 has 17 residues. With 4 bases removed from V and 0 bases from J, the gap between germline ends came to 20 bases. Looked up from germline, CDR1 is SGHRS and CDR2 is YFSETQ. The CDR3 nucleotides read TGCGCCAGCAGCCCGGGGGTCTCGGTTAAAACCTCCTACGAGCAGTACTTC. Translating it yields CASSPGVSVKTSYEQYF. The whole variable domain, remainder taken from reference TRBV5-1 and TRBJ2-7, is KAGVTQTPRYLIKTRGQQVTLSCSPISGHRSVSWYQQTPGQGLQFLFEYFSETQRNKGNFPGRFSGRQFSNSRSEMNVSTLELGDSALYLCASSPGVSVKTSYEQYFGPGTRLTVT.

This clone was found a few times. This chain links TRBV19 with TRBJ2-7; D is unresolved. V gave up 10 bases and J gave up 2 bases, with 21 bases separating them. Germline assignment: CDR1 LNHDA and CDR2 SQIVND (reference sequence). This CDR3 region has 15 residues. The CDR3 sequence: CATSPRVPAAYEQYF. DNA for the CDR3: TGTGCCACCTCACCCCGGGTCCCCGCCGCCTACGAGCAGTACTTC.

The V and J genes are TRBV28 and TRBJ2-7; tentatively, D is TRBD2 (6 bases). CDR1 is MDHEN and CDR2 is SYDVKM in the germline V gene. Trimming pared 8 bases from V and 0 bases from J, leaving 11 bases between. CDR3 length: 13 residues. CDR3 region: CASGSTSSYEQYF. The CDR3 DNA reads as TGTGCCAGCGGGTCGACTAGCTCCTACGAGCAGTACTTC.

The chain joins TRBV11-2 to TRBJ1-1; 8 nucleotides line up with TRBD1. The CDR3 is 14 amino acids. The V and J ends lost 5 bases and 5 bases, in that order; junction bases with no gene match: 7. Per the germline V gene, CDR1 is SGHAT and CDR2 is FQNNGV. The CDR3 bases are TGTGCCAGCAGCCTGGACAGGGCCAGAACTGAAGCTTTCTTT. Amino acid sequence: CASSLDRARTEAFF.

V and J are TRBV20-1 and TRBJ2-1; maybe TRBD1 (6 bases). Germline V gives CDR1 DFQATT, CDR2 SNEGSKA (reference sequence). The V end lost 6 bases, the J end lost 7 bases, and 10 bases lay between the germline ends. The CDR3 runs to 11 residues. The DNA for the CDR3 is TGCAGTGCCACCAGGGGTAATGAGCAGTTCTTC. As protein: CSATRGNEQFF.

The rearrangement joins TRBV2 to TRBJ2-7; D gene uncertain. Trimming took off 0 bases at V and 3 bases at J, with 6 bases between the two ends. The V gene's germline CDR1 is SNHLY and CDR2 FYNNEI. The CDR3 runs to 13 residues. In DNA, the CDR3 is TGTGCCAGCAGTGAAGCGCGGCTCTACGAGCAGTACTTC. It codes for CASSEARLYEQYF.

This clone was detected a few times. The chain is built from TRBV9 and TRBJ2-5; 8 bases are shared with TRBD1. The CDR3 loop spans 14 amino acids. The trim removed 4 bases at V and 4 bases at J, leaving 6 bases unmatched. Per germline, CDR1 SGDLS and CDR2 YYNGEE. The CDR3 loop is CASSPTGVRETQYF. CDR3 coding DNA: TGTGCCAGCAGCCCGACAGGGGTTCGAGAGACCCAGTACTTC.

This clone was observed a single time. The chain combines TRBV4-3 with TRBJ1-5; TRBD1 matches 7 bases. The CDR3 contains 13 residues. Germline values: CDR1 LGHNA, CDR2 YSLEER. The trim removed 3 bases at V and 6 bases at J, leaving 2 bases unmatched. This CDR3 is CASSHRQGQPQHF. CDR3 DNA: TGCGCCAGCAGCCACCGACAGGGTCAGCCCCAGCATTTT.

The chain employs TRBV30 and TRBJ2-5, with D perhaps TRBD1 (5 bases). In germline, CDR1 is GTSNPN, CDR2 SVGIG (reference sequence). V was pared by 4 bases and J by 6 bases, with 9 bases between. This CDR3 has 11 residues. The CDR3 region is CAWIRAQTQYF. The CDR3 coding sequence is TGTGCCTGGATCAGGGCACAGACCCAGTACTTC.

The chain has TRBV19 and TRBJ2-5; 10 nucleotides agree with TRBD2. There are 16 residues in the CDR3. V lost 7 bases to trimming and J lost 6 bases; unmatched junction nucleotides: 14. From germline, CDR1 is LNHDA and CDR2 SQIVND (reference sequence). DNA for the CDR3: TGTGCCAGTACCTCCTCGGGGACTAGCGTAGGGCAGACCCAGTACTTC. Translated, it gives CASTSSGTSVGQTQYF.

The V gene is TRBV6-1, the J gene TRBJ2-7, with TRBD2 matching 8 bases. Looked up from germline, CDR1 is MNHNS and CDR2 is SASEGT. Trimming removed 7 bases from V and 3 bases from J; junction bases left unmatched: 2. This CDR3 has 12 residues. The CDR3 DNA is TGTGCCAGCACTGCGGGGGGCTACGAGCAGTACTTC. Translation gives CASTAGGYEQYF.

The CDR3 bases are TGTGCCAGCAGCTTTACGACAGGGGCATCCCGCTACGAGCAGTACTTC. Amino acid sequence: CASSFTTGASRYEQYF. The chain links TRBV11-2 to TRBJ2-7; 8 bases fit TRBD1. Germline CDR1 SGHAT, CDR2 FQNNGV. Germline trimming cut 3 bases from V and 3 bases from J; bases unmatched to any gene: 10. The CDR3 sequence is 16 residues long.

The chain recombines TRBV7-3 with TRBJ2-1; 7 bases fit TRBD2. In germline, CDR1 is SGHTA, CDR2 FQGTGA. J gave up 7 bases and V 2 bases, and 8 bases lay outside the gene matches. The CDR3 extends over 15 amino acids. CDR3 sequence reads: CASSLGWGRANEQFF. DNA of the CDR3: TGTGCCAGCAGCTTAGGTTGGGGGAGGGCGAATGAGCAGTTCTTC.

The gene calls are TRBV6-1 and TRBJ2-1, with TRBD2 identical over 12 bases. Germline values: CDR1 MNHNS, CDR2 SASEGT. The CDR3 contains 15 residues. Unmatched junction bases numbered 7, after V lost 7 bases and J lost 6 bases. The CDR3 region has the DNA TGTGCCAGCATCCTACTAGCGGGAGGTATCAATGAGCAGTTCTTC. This translates into CASILLAGGINEQFF.

This clone was found a few times. V and J are TRBV28 and TRBJ1-1; 8 bases line up with TRBD1. V dropped 6 bases and J dropped 1; count of bases not matched to a gene: 7. The CDR3 spans 15 residues. The germline V gene has CDR1 MDHEN and CDR2 SYDVKM. CDR3 amino acids: CASRFGGQGNTEAFF. CDR3 coding DNA: TGTGCCAGCAGGTTTGGTGGACAGGGGAACACTGAAGCTTTCTTT.

V usage is TRBV29-1 and J usage is TRBJ2-3; 8 positions agree with TRBD2. CDR1 is SQVTM, CDR2 ANQGSEA, per germline. The trim removed 6 bases at V and 2 bases at J, leaving 13 bases unmatched. The CDR3 runs 16 residues. CDR3 loop: CSVRRGAGWTTDTQYF. CDR3 nucleotide sequence: TGCAGCGTCCGGCGGGGGGCGGGATGGACCACAGATACGCAGTATTTT.

The chain is built from TRBV19 and TRBJ1-2, with D maybe TRBD1 (6 bases). CDR3 length: 13 amino acids. Looked up from germline, CDR1 is LNHDA and CDR2 is SQIVND (reference sequence). V was pared by 7 bases and J by 8 bases, with 17 bases between. CDR3 nucleotide sequence: TGTGCCAGTACAGGGGCCCCCCCCCTCGGCTACACCTTC. Translating it yields CASTGAPPLGYTF. The complete variable domain, with remaining parts taken from reference TRBV19 and TRBJ1-2, reads DGGITQSPKYLFRKEGQNVTLSCEQNLNHDAMYWYRQDPGQGLRLIYYSQIVNDFQKGDIAEGYSVSREKKESFPLTVTSAQKNPTAFYLCASTGAPPLGYTFGSGTRLTVV.

This clone was found a few times. The V and J genes are TRBV29-1 and TRBJ1-2, with 12 bases identical to TRBD1. V dropped 4 bases and J dropped 4; count of bases not matched to a gene: 4. Germline values: CDR1 SQVTM, CDR2 ANQGSEA. This CDR3 is built from 14 residues. The CDR3 nucleotides are TGCAGCGTTGTGGGGACAGGGGGCTCCTATGGCTACACCTTC. Amino acids: CSVVGTGGSYGYTF.

This chain uses TRBV19 with TRBJ1-1, with 7 positions matching TRBD1. Trimming at V came to 4 bases and at J to 6 bases, leaving 5 bases not matched to a gene. CDR3 length equals 13 residues. CDR1 LNHDA and CDR2 SQIVND come from the germline V gene (reference sequence). The CDR3 nucleotides are TGTGCCAGTAGTACGGCGGGACAGCCTGAAGCTTTCTTT. Translated, it gives CASSTAGQPEAFF. The full variable domain, in which reference TRBV19 and TRBJ1-1 provide the parts outside the CDR3, is DGGITQSPKYLFRKEGQNVTLSCEQNLNHDAMYWYRQDPGQGLRLIYYSQIVNDFQKGDIAEGYSVSREKKESFPLTVTSAQKNPTAFYLCASSTAGQPEAFFGQGTRLTVV.

CDR3 nucleotides: TGTGCCAGCAGTCCACGGGTTTACACTGAAGCTTTCTTT. Protein product: CASSPRVYTEAFF. This chain links TRBV6-5 with TRBJ1-1, with D unclear. There are 13 residues in the CDR3. V was shortened by 5 bases and J by 3 bases, with 10 bases between the two germline ends. The germline CDR1 and CDR2 sequences are MNHEY and SVGAGI.